This passage covers 19 T cell receptor beta chains from one sample sequenced in a study of blood T cell repertoires in COVID-19. Clones were sequenced by immunoSEQ multiplex PCR, and TCRdb holds only the in-frame ones, with some missing. This sample has 250,000 to 300,000 clones, with around 90% found just once. Sequenced: PBMCs or T cells enriched from blood (not recorded which). These receptors were taken from a woman aged 40 to 49 who had recovered from COVID-19.

The chain recombines TRBV29-1 with TRBJ2-1, with TRBD2 matching over 7 bases. Looked up from germline, CDR1 is SQVTM and CDR2 is ANQGSEA. This CDR3 has 15 residues. Trimming took 6 bases from V and 4 from J; bases not matched to a gene: 12. The CDR3 DNA is TGCAGCGTCTTTTCCGGGACTAACAAATACAATGAGCAGTTCTTC. Residues: CSVFSGTNKYNEQFF.

In its sample, this clone was seen a few times. The chain carries TRBV2 and TRBJ2-6, with TRBD2 as a possible D gene (6 bases). Germline V lookup: CDR1 SNHLY, CDR2 FYNNEI. Trimming cost V 7 bases and J 0 bases, with 22 bases left between them. CDR3 size: 19 residues. For the CDR3, the DNA is TGTGCCAGCAAAAAGTCGGGACTCCCGAGTGACTCTGGGGCCAACGTCCTGACTTTC. This codes for CASKKSGLPSDSGANVLTF.

This clone was detected only once. The chain uses TRBV6-1 and TRBJ2-3, with D unclear. V dropped 3 bases and J dropped 8 bases, with 3 bases sitting between them. This CDR3 is built from 10 residues. Germline V gene lookup returns CDR1 MNHNS and CDR2 SASEGT. For the CDR3, the DNA is TGTGCCAGCAGTGAGGCTACGCAGTATTTT. It specifies CASSEATQYF.

The rearrangement links TRBV7-9 to TRBJ2-7; a weak D match, TRBD1 (5 bases). V lost 3 bases to trimming and J lost 4 bases, with 13 bases between them. The length of the CDR3 is 14 residues. Germline V gives CDR1 SEHNR, CDR2 FQNEAQ (reference sequence). The CDR3 reads CASSFLPRGYEQYF. CDR3 nucleotides: TGTGCCAGCAGCTTTCTGCCTAGGGGTTACGAGCAGTACTTC.

The chain is built from TRBV5-1 and TRBJ2-1; unclear D gene. Germline V gene data show CDR1 as SGHRS and CDR2 as YFSETQ. The CDR3 loop spans 15 amino acids. The V end was cut by 1 base, the J end by 0 bases, with 8 bases between. The CDR3 here is CASSLSMSSYNEQFF. The CDR3 DNA is TGCGCCAGCAGCTTGTCTATGAGCTCCTACAATGAGCAGTTCTTC. The complete variable domain, with remaining parts taken from reference TRBV5-1 and TRBJ2-1, reads KAGVTQTPRYLIKTRGQQVTLSCSPISGHRSVSWYQQTPGQGLQFLFEYFSETQRNKGNFPGRFSGRQFSNSRSEMNVSTLELGDSALYLCASSLSMSSYNEQFFGPGTRLTVL.

This chain uses TRBV2 with TRBJ1-6; D possibly corresponds to TRBD1 (6 bases). The V end was cut by 7 bases, the J end by 9 bases, with 13 bases between. Germline CDR1 SNHLY, CDR2 FYNNEI. This CDR3 spans 13 amino acids. The CDR3 spells CASKREGVSPLHF. CDR3 nucleotide sequence: TGTGCCAGCAAGAGGGAGGGGGTTTCACCCCTCCACTTT.

The chain couples TRBV4-3 to TRBJ1-2, with D possibly being TRBD1 (5 bases). V was shortened by 0 bases and J by 3 bases, with 14 bases between the two germline ends. Germline CDR1 LGHNA, CDR2 YSLEER. The CDR3 consists of 16 residues. The DNA of the CDR3 is TGCGCCAGCAGCCAAGATTCTCCAGGGACTGACTATGGCTACACCTTC. The encoded protein is CASSQDSPGTDYGYTF.

The chain uses TRBV9 and TRBJ2-1; 9 positions agree with TRBD2. Germline CDR1 is SGDLS and CDR2 is YYNGEE. After removal of 3 bases from V and 2 bases from J, the junction contained 9 bases not matched to a gene. This CDR3 region has 17 residues. This CDR3 is CASSGNSGGLPYNEQFF. For the CDR3, the DNA is TGTGCCAGCAGCGGAAATAGCGGGGGCCTTCCCTACAATGAGCAGTTCTTC.

The chain recombines TRBV7-3 with TRBJ1-1; D not certain. Germline V CDR1 and CDR2: SGHTA, FQGTGA. The ends were cut back, 3 bases at V and 1 base at J, with 12 bases in the middle. The CDR3 spans 15 residues. The CDR3, as DNA: TGTGCCAGCAGCTTGTCGAACAATCAGAACACTGAAGCTTTCTTT. Encoded protein: CASSLSNNQNTEAFF.

The CDR3 here is CASSTDPGSNSPLHF. The CDR3 region has the DNA TGCGCCAGCAGCACCGACCCGGGATCTAATTCACCCCTCCACTTT. This chain uses TRBV5-1 with TRBJ1-6; no clear D gene. Germline V gene sequence: CDR1 SGHRS, CDR2 YFSETQ. The CDR3 consists of 15 residues. Trimming shortened V by 4 bases and J by 6 bases, and 14 bases separated the two germline ends.

The V call is TRBV2, the J call TRBJ1-5; unclear D gene. This CDR3 has 13 amino acids. The germline V and J ends were trimmed by 5 bases and 1 base, with 6 bases remaining between them. Germline loops: CDR1 SNHLY, CDR2 FYNNEI. The DNA of the CDR3 is TGTGCCAGCAGTATAGAGAGCAATCAGCCCCAGCATTTT. As protein: CASSIESNQPQHF.

This chain links TRBV7-8 with TRBJ1-6; 8 bases agree with TRBD1. After removal of 5 bases from V and 10 bases from J, the junction contained 13 bases not matched to a gene. Germline assignment: CDR1 SGHVS and CDR2 FQNEAQ. The CDR3 covers 16 residues. The CDR3 DNA reads TGTGCCAGCAGCCCCAGCCATGACAGGGGCGGGTCACCCCTCCACTTT. This translates into CASSPSHDRGGSPLHF.

The J gene is TRBJ2-2, the V gene TRBV19; 7 bases are shared with TRBD1. This CDR3 spans 14 amino acids. The germline CDR1 and CDR2 sequences are LNHDA and SQIVND (reference sequence). The junction had 5 bases not matched to a gene; V was cut back by 6 bases and J by 4 bases. The CDR3 is CASRPGQSTGELFF. The CDR3 DNA sequence: TGTGCCAGTAGACCGGGACAGAGCACCGGGGAGCTGTTTTTT.

This chain uses TRBV5-1 with TRBJ2-7; tentatively, D is TRBD1 (6 bases). V dropped 0 bases and J dropped 4 bases, with 11 bases sitting between them. The CDR3 has 14 amino acids. CDR1 is SGHRS and CDR2 is YFSETQ in the germline V gene. The CDR3 here is CASSLDRDLYEQYF. The CDR3 region has the DNA TGCGCCAGCAGCTTGGACAGGGATTTGTACGAGCAGTACTTC.

The chain combines TRBV2 with TRBJ1-2; maybe TRBD1 (5 bases). Trimming removed 6 bases from V and 6 bases from J, with 17 bases in between. The CDR3 extends over 14 amino acids. The germline V gene encodes CDR1 SNHLY and CDR2 FYNNEI. The CDR3 nucleotides read TGTGCCAGCAGGTCTACAGGAAGGGGCAATGGCTACACCTTC. It is translated as CASRSTGRGNGYTF.

The CDR3 spells CSVEALEQGLSEQYF. CDR3 nucleotide sequence: TGCAGCGTTGAAGCATTAGAACAGGGGTTGAGTGAGCAGTACTTC. The V call is TRBV29-1, the J call TRBJ2-7; TRBD1 aligns across 7 bases. CDR3 size: 15 residues. Germline V gives CDR1 SQVTM, CDR2 ANQGSEA. J gave up 7 bases and V 1 base, and 13 bases lay outside the gene matches.

CDR3 sequence reads: CAWSVQTGVWYSPLHF. Here the CDR3 DNA reads TGTGCCTGGAGTGTACAGACAGGGGTCTGGTATTCACCCCTCCACTTT. This chain uses TRBV30 with TRBJ1-6, with 8 bases that match TRBD1. After removal of 0 bases from V and 8 bases from J, the junction contained 9 bases not matched to a gene. The germline CDR1 and CDR2 sequences are GTSNPN and SVGIG (reference sequence). CDR3 size: 16 residues.

V is TRBV27 and J is TRBJ1-1; 7 positions agree with TRBD1. The CDR3 contains 15 residues. Germline values: CDR1 MNHEY, CDR2 SMNVEV (reference sequence). Trimming at V came to 0 bases and at J to 2 bases, leaving 3 bases not matched to a gene. The DNA for the CDR3 is TGTGCCAGCAGTTTATCCCGGGACAGTAACACTGAAGCTTTCTTT. It codes for CASSLSRDSNTEAFF.

The chain combines TRBV2 with TRBJ1-2; D ambiguous. Germline V gene data show CDR1 as SNHLY and CDR2 as FYNNEI. This CDR3 has 11 amino acids. Trimming left V 7 bases short and J 2 bases short, with 5 bases between. The CDR3 spells CASTYNYGYTF. The CDR3, as DNA: TGTGCCAGCACCTACAACTATGGCTACACCTTC.